Listed here is a single TCR beta chain. The junction shows a germline mismatch at one end, possibly a read error. What was amplified from RNA transcripts were TCR beta CDR3 regions. During a first-round RT-PCR of the TCR CDR3, the HTBI primer set was used. TCRdb re-derived calls from the multiplex PCR reads in MiXCR, one entry per CDR3 protein. The sample includes fewer than 700,000 distinct CDR3 sequences, around 15% of them seen just once. If no ophthalmopathy progression occurred within 18 months, Graves' hyperthyroidism was stable. These data originate in a study of T cells in Graves' hyperthyroidism and ophthalmopathy. This CDR3 region has 14 residues. Germline V CDR1 and CDR2: SGHDT, YYEEEE.

This chain connects TRBV5-6 to TRBJ1-2; the match to TRBD1 covers 7 bases. The source material was blood. The source is a woman between 25 and 40 years old with Graves' hyperthyroidism. The CDR3 region has the DNA TGTGCCAGCAACTTGGACGTCAGGGGGTATGGCTACACCTTC. Protein: CASNLDVRGYGYTF.